These 18 T cell receptor beta chains came from one sample sequenced in a study of early T cells in non-severe SARS-CoV-2 infection. MiXCR, applied by TCRdb to the 5' RACE reads, yields one record per CDR3 protein. In the table there are around 26,000 distinct CDR3 sequences, roughly 4.8% of which are singletons. The sequenced material came from whole blood. These receptors were taken from an adult who was a healthcare worker with PCR-confirmed SARS-CoV-2 infection or an uninfected control (not recorded which).

This chain connects TRBV9 to TRBJ1-2; D not certain. V lost 0 bases to trimming and J lost 4 bases, with 7 bases between them. The CDR3 sequence is 13 residues long. Germline assignment: CDR1 SGDLS and CDR2 YYNGEE. The CDR3, as DNA: TGTGCCAGCAGCGTAGATCCAGGCTATGGCTACACCTTC. It translates to CASSVDPGYGYTF.

This clonotype was observed at least ten times. J is TRBJ1-3 and V is TRBV5-1; no clear D. V lost 0 bases and J lost 0, with 7 bases in between. The V gene's germline CDR1 is SGHRS and CDR2 YFSETQ. The CDR3 runs 15 residues. CDR3 region: CASSLAEHSGNTIYF. The DNA of the CDR3 is TGCGCCAGCAGCTTGGCGGAGCACTCTGGAAACACCATATATTTT.

This clonotype has a count of ten or more. The chain couples TRBV5-1 to TRBJ2-2; D possibly matches TRBD1 or TRBD2 (6 bases each). Germline CDR1 and CDR2: SGHRS and YFSETQ. Deletions cut 1 base from V and 1 base from J, with 11 bases between. The CDR3 extends over 16 amino acids. The CDR3 DNA follows: TGCGCCAGCAGCTTGTTTGGGGGGCTGAACACCGGGGAGCTGTTTTTT. It translates to CASSLFGGLNTGELFF.

This clonotype appeared many times. The CDR3 here is CASSDEGAFYEQYF. The CDR3 nucleotides read TGTGCCAGCAGTGACGAGGGGGCCTTCTACGAGCAGTACTTC. This sequence joins TRBV6-2 or TRBV6-3 and TRBJ2-7, with 7 positions matching TRBD1. Trimming cost V 5 bases and J 3 bases; bases outside gene matches: 7. Germline CDR1 MNHEY, CDR2 SVGEGT. The CDR3 has 14 amino acids.

At least ten counts were recorded for this clonotype. The rearrangement uses TRBV4-1 and TRBJ2-3; 13 bases are shared with TRBD2. Germline CDR1 and CDR2: MGHRA and YSYEKL. V lost 2 bases to trimming and J lost 1 base; unmatched junction nucleotides: 3. The CDR3 has 17 residues. CDR3 DNA sequence: TGCGCCAGCAGCCAATCCGGGACTAGCGGGGGCACAGATACGCAGTATTTT. Translating it yields CASSQSGTSGGTDTQYF.

The V gene is TRBV12-3 or TRBV12-4, the J gene TRBJ2-7, with D perhaps matching TRBD1 or TRBD2 (5 bases each). Trimming took 4 bases from V and 5 from J, leaving 15 bases between them. The CDR3 length is 14 residues. CDR3 in amino acids: CASSSNSREHEQYF. DNA for the CDR3: TGTGCCAGCAGTTCGAATTCCAGGGAGCACGAGCAGTACTTC.

The chain links TRBV18 to TRBJ2-3, with TRBD1 as a possible D gene (6 bases). V lost 8 bases and J lost 2, with 11 bases in between. The CDR3 loop spans 13 amino acids. Germline-derived CDR1 and CDR2 are KGHSH and LQKENI. CDR3 loop: CASLRGDTDTQYF. CDR3 sequence (DNA): TGTGCCAGCCTCAGGGGCGACACAGATACGCAGTATTTT.

V is TRBV5-8 and J is TRBJ2-5; D remains unclear. Germline V gene sequence: CDR1 SGHTS, CDR2 YDEGEE. The CDR3 is made up of 16 amino acids. The V end lost 1 base, the J end lost 1 base, and 14 bases lay between the germline ends. CDR3 in amino acids: CASSLFLVVGQETQYF. The CDR3 nucleotides read TGTGCCAGCAGCTTGTTCCTCGTAGTTGGCCAAGAGACCCAGTACTTC.

Worth noting for this clonotype: Since a much larger clone is just one base distant, this may be a read error. The genes are TRBV28 and TRBJ2-1; 7 bases match TRBD2. This CDR3 has 15 amino acids. Trimming cost V 8 bases and J 7 bases; bases outside gene matches: 14. The germline gives CDR1 MDHEN, CDR2 SYDVKM. CDR3 residues: CASCVTSAQRNEQFF. As DNA, the CDR3 is TGTGCCAGCTGTGTTACTAGCGCACAACGGAATGAGCAGTTCTTC. The complete variable domain, with remaining parts taken from reference TRBV28 and TRBJ2-1, reads DVKVTQSSRYLVKRTGEKVFLECVQDMDHENMFWYRQDPGLGLRLIYFSYDVKMKEKGDIPEGYSVSREKKERFSLILESASTNQTSMYLCASCVTSAQRNEQFFGPGTRLTVL.

This clonotype was recorded many times. The chain combines TRBV5-8 with TRBJ2-7, with D hard to call. V was pared by 4 bases and J by 2 bases, with 7 bases between. There are 12 residues in the CDR3. CDR1 is SGHTS and CDR2 is YDEGEE in the germline V gene. DNA for the CDR3: TGTGCCAGCAGCCCCGGTACCTACGAGCAGTACTTC. It translates to CASSPGTYEQYF.

The sample holds a few counts of this clonotype. The V and J genes are TRBV6-1 and TRBJ1-3; tentatively, D is TRBD1 (5 bases). The germline CDR1 and CDR2 sequences are MNHNS and SASEGT. The CDR3 contains 14 residues. V lost 8 bases, J lost 1 base, and 12 bases lay in between. As DNA, the CDR3 is TGTGCCAGCCCCGGTGGGGCATCTGGAAACACCATATATTTT. Its protein product is CASPGGASGNTIYF.

Ten or more counts support this clonotype. V usage is TRBV4-1 and J usage is TRBJ2-1; D ambiguous. CDR1 and CDR2 from the germline V gene are MGHRA and YSYEKL. The CDR3 loop spans 17 amino acids. V was clipped by 1 base and J by 2 bases, with 15 bases between them. CDR3 bases: TGCGCCAGCAGCCAAGGTTGGCCAAACCAGCCCTACAATGAGCAGTTCTTC. It translates to CASSQGWPNQPYNEQFF.

The chain uses TRBV24-1 and TRBJ2-2; D uncertain. The CDR3 is made up of 16 amino acids. Trimming stripped 4 bases from V and 0 bases from J, with 11 bases between. CDR1 is KGHDR, CDR2 SFDVKD, per germline. The CDR3 nucleotides are TGTGCCACCAGTGACCCGACGGTTGCGAACACCGGGGAGCTGTTTTTT. Translation gives CATSDPTVANTGELFF.

There are many counts of this clonotype. The V call is TRBV6-5, the J call TRBJ2-7; D ambiguous. Germline-derived CDR1 and CDR2 are MNHEY and SVGAGI. V lost 5 bases and J 3 bases, leaving 20 bases between the germline ends. The CDR3 is made up of 16 amino acids. For the CDR3, the DNA is TGTGCCAGCAGTCTTCCGATGTGGTTATGCGGCTACGAGCAGTACTTC. Residues: CASSLPMWLCGYEQYF.

In its sample, this clonotype was seen many times. V usage is TRBV6-2 or TRBV6-3 and J usage is TRBJ1-4, with D possibly being TRBD1 (5 bases). Per the germline V gene, CDR1 is MNHEY and CDR2 is SVGEGT. The CDR3 has 16 residues. V shed 2 bases and J shed 10 bases, with 20 bases lying between them. In nucleotides, the CDR3 is TGTGCCAGCAGTTACCTGATCCCCTGGACAAACGGAAAACTGTTTTTT. This sequence encodes CASSYLIPWTNGKLFF.

This clonotype was seen ten or more times. The chain employs TRBV12-5 and TRBJ1-1; D ambiguous. Germline V gives CDR1 LGHNT, CDR2 FRNRAP. CDR3 length: 18 amino acids. Trimming removed 3 bases at V and 2 bases at J, with 22 bases between. The DNA of the CDR3 is TGTGCTAGTGGTTTCAGTCGACCCCAAGAGAACCAAAACACTGAAGCTTTCTTT. Residues: CASGFSRPQENQNTEAFF.

This clonotype was detected only a few times. V usage is TRBV20-1 and J usage is TRBJ2-3, with D unclear. V was shortened by 1 base and J by 2 bases, with 4 bases between the two germline ends. The CDR3 sequence is 12 residues long. Germline CDR1 is DFQATT and CDR2 is SNEGSKA (reference sequence). The CDR3 loop reads CSARGSTDTQYF. For the CDR3, the DNA is TGCAGTGCTAGAGGCTCCACAGATACGCAGTATTTT.

This clonotype has a count of ten or more. V usage is TRBV3-1 and J usage is TRBJ2-4; the match to TRBD1 covers 8 bases. The CDR3 spans 15 residues. Germline CDR1 reads LGHDT; CDR2 reads YNNKEL (reference sequence). V trimming: 8 bases; J trimming: 1 base; junction bases outside the gene matches: 7. CDR3 nucleotide sequence: TGTGCCAGCGAGCAGGGGGCCTCGGCCAAAAACATTCAGTACTTC. Its translation: CASEQGASAKNIQYF.